The clone carrying this TCR beta chain was observed a few times. Authors' data handling: Amplifying reference gene primers gave estimates of nucleated cell counts. Measured with immunoSEQ multiplex PCR; TCRdb has only the in-frame clones, and not every one. V and J calls and clone size are copied from that table; D and trimming were computed from the DNA. There are roughly 270,000 clones in the sample; around 85% occur only once, and roughly 5.3% lies in the top ten. The data were taken from a study of blood T cell repertoires in COVID-19. In germline, CDR1 is SGHNT, CDR2 YYREEE (reference sequence). V lost 0 bases, J lost 0 bases, and 9 bases stayed unmatched. The CDR3 is made up of 18 amino acids.

This TCR was sampled from a man aged 50-59 years with active or convalescent COVID-19. The specimen sequenced was peripheral blood. This rearrangement joins TRBV5-4 to TRBJ2-7; 10 nucleotides agree with TRBD2. For the CDR3, the DNA is TGTGCCAGCAGCTTGGAGGGTAGCGGGAGGATAAGCTCCTACGAGCAGTACTTC. Translation: CASSLEGSGRISSYEQYF.